This is a list of T cell receptor beta chains from one sample in a study of T-cell memory formation after mild COVID-19. TCRdb re-analysed the 5' RACE reads in MiXCR, keeping a single row per CDR3 protein. The repertoire holds 55,000 to 75,000 distinct CDR3 sequences, with 28% as singletons. Sequenced: PBMCs or a T cell subset sorted from them (not recorded which). Receptors were obtained from a man younger than 35 who had mild COVID-19 (a few samples of this study predate the infection). Cell type and time point are not known. CDR3s include the opening cysteine and the closing phenylalanine or tryptophan. The D gene is left open where the match is weak. Expanded clones are given a class, and other clones once, few, many or no size at all.

v_call,d_call,clone_size,j_call,cdr3_nt,cdr3_aa
TRBV6-5,NA,NA,TRBJ2-2,TGTGCCAGCAGTTACTCGACCAGATCGAACACCGGGGAGCTGTTTTTT,CASSYSTRSNTGELFF
TRBV9,NA,NA,TRBJ1-4,TGTGCCAGCAGCGCGCGGACGGGGGAAAAACTGTTTTTT,CASSARTGEKLFF
TRBV11-1,NA,NA,TRBJ1-2,TGTGCCAGCAGCTTTGATGACAGGCCCTATGGCTACACCTTC,CASSFDDRPYGYTF
TRBV7-2,TRBD2,NA,TRBJ2-5,TGTGCCAGCAGCTCTGGAGGCGGGGGACGGGAGACCCAGTACTTC,CASSSGGGGRETQYF
TRBV27,TRBD2,few,TRBJ2-7,TGTGCCAGCAGTTTACGGGGACTAGGTCCCTACGAGCAGTACTTC,CASSLRGLGPYEQYF
TRBV10-3,TRBD1,few,TRBJ2-1,TGTGCCATCAGTTTAGACAGGGCTACCTACAATGAGCAGTTCTTC,CAISLDRATYNEQFF
TRBV29-1,NA,few,TRBJ1-2,TGCAGCGTTGATGTAGTACAAACTAACTATGGCTACACCTTC,CSVDVVQTNYGYTF
TRBV2,TRBD2,few,TRBJ2-3,TGTGCCAGCCAAGGGGAATTTGGTTTAGCGGGCGCCTCCACAGATACGCAGTATTTT,CASQGEFGLAGASTDTQYF
TRBV29-1,NA,NA,TRBJ2-5,TGCAGCGTTTGGATCCAAGAGACCCAGTACTTC,CSVWIQETQYF
TRBV20-1,NA,NA,TRBJ2-4,TGCAGTGCTAGAGGACAGAACAAAAACATTCAGTACTTC,CSARGQNKNIQYF
TRBV4-3,NA,many,TRBJ2-3,TGCGCCAGCAGCCAGGGTAGGGACCGTCGGAGGGGAGATACGCAGTATTTT,CASSQGRDRRRGDTQYF
TRBV6-2/TRBV6-3,NA,NA,TRBJ1-1,TGTGCCAGCAGTTCTACAGGGACGAGGTTAACTGAAGCTTTCTTT,CASSSTGTRLTEAFF
TRBV6-5,NA,NA,TRBJ1-1,TGTGCCAGCAGACGCGGACCGAACACTGAAGCTTTCTTT,CASRRGPNTEAFF
TRBV7-9,TRBD1,NA,TRBJ1-5,TGTGCCAGCAGCACGAGTGGCAGGGGGCATCAGCCCCAGCATTTT,CASSTSGRGHQPQHF
TRBV21-1,NA,NA,TRBJ2-5,TGTGCCAGCAGCCTCGTGGGTGGGGCAGGGGAGACCCAGTACTTC,CASSLVGGAGETQYF
TRBV5-1,TRBD1,NA,TRBJ1-2,TGCGCCAGCACCGCACAGGGGGCGGACGGTGGCTACACCTTC,CASTAQGADGGYTF
TRBV10-3,NA,few,TRBJ2-3,TGTGCCATCAGTGAGTTGGGCCGGGACACGGGTTTCGGCGATACGCAGTATTTT,CAISELGRDTGFGDTQYF
TRBV7-6,TRBD1,large,TRBJ2-3,TGTGCCAGCAGCTTAGAAGGGGACAGGGGTTCAGATACGCAGTATTTT,CASSLEGDRGSDTQYF
TRBV6-1,NA,NA,TRBJ1-1,TGTGCCAGCAGTGACCCCTACACTGAAGCTTTCTTT,CASSDPYTEAFF
TRBV7-2,TRBD2,NA,TRBJ2-5,TGTGCCAGCACAACTAGCGGGGGGGCAGAGACCCAGTACTTC,CASTTSGGAETQYF
TRBV6-5,NA,few,TRBJ2-1,TGTGCCAGCAGTTACGACCGGGGAAACTACAATGAGCAGTTCTTC,CASSYDRGNYNEQFF
TRBV6-2/TRBV6-3,NA,few,TRBJ2-2,TGTGCCAGCAGTTACGAGTACACCGGGGAGCTGTTTTTT,CASSYEYTGELFF
TRBV6-2/TRBV6-3,NA,NA,TRBJ1-5,TGTGCCAGCACCCCAGGCTTCAATCAGCCCCAGCATTTT,CASTPGFNQPQHF
TRBV6-2/TRBV6-3,NA,NA,TRBJ2-1,TGTGCCAGCAGTTATGTTTCCTACAATGAGCAGTTCTTC,CASSYVSYNEQFF
TRBV27,TRBD1,NA,TRBJ2-7,TGTGCCACCCGGGACAGCTCGTTAACATACGAGCAGTACTTC,CATRDSSLTYEQYF
TRBV7-6,TRBD2,NA,TRBJ2-3,TGTGCCAGCAGCTTTAGCGGGGGTAGAGGAGATACGCAGTATTTT,CASSFSGGRGDTQYF
TRBV14,NA,few,TRBJ2-2,TGTGCCAGCAGCCAAGCCTTCGCGACAGCGAACACCGGGGAGCTGTTTTTT,CASSQAFATANTGELFF
TRBV4-1,TRBD1,NA,TRBJ1-2,TGCGCCAGCAGCCAAGTCGAGGGACAGGGCCCCTATGGCTACACCTTC,CASSQVEGQGPYGYTF
TRBV6-2/TRBV6-3,NA,once,TRBJ1-5,TGTGCCAGCAACGGGAACAATCAGCCCCAGCATTTT,CASNGNNQPQHF
TRBV20-1,NA,NA,TRBJ2-1,TGCAGTGCTAGAGAGTCAGATAGAAATGAGCAGTTCTTC,CSARESDRNEQFF
TRBV5-1,TRBD1,few,TRBJ2-1,TGCGCCAGCAGCTTGGCCCCAATGGACAGGGGCAATGAGCAGTTCTTC,CASSLAPMDRGNEQFF
TRBV12-3/TRBV12-4,NA,NA,TRBJ1-6,TGTGCCAGCAGGGGGGCCCCGAGTTCACCCCTCCACTTT,CASRGAPSSPLHF
TRBV7-8,NA,many,TRBJ1-6,TGTGCCAGCAGCAATCCCATTACCGAGAGCTCCTATAATTCACCCCTCCACTTT,CASSNPITESSYNSPLHF